The present T cell receptor (beta chain) was sequenced within a study of beta chain features in type 1 diabetes. The investigators reverse transcribed all of the isolated RNA, so they sequenced expressed TCRB transcripts. Measured with immunoSEQ multiplex PCR; TCRdb has only the in-frame clones, and not every one. The sample contains some 220,000 clones, approximately 10% of which appear only once. Post-sort purity exceeded 98% for all sorted populations. Germline V gene lookup returns CDR1 MGHDK and CDR2 SYGVNS. The junction had 7 bases not matched to a gene; V was cut back by 6 bases and J by 2 bases. The CDR3 is 14 amino acids.

This receptor was identified in a man aged 18 to 30 in good health. The rearrangement joins TRBV25-1 to TRBJ2-7; 7 bases are shared with TRBD2. The material sequenced was central memory CD4+ T cells from blood. The CDR3 region is CASSPGGSPYEQYF. Here the CDR3 DNA reads TGTGCCAGCAGCCCCGGCGGGAGTCCCTACGAGCAGTACTTC.